This T cell receptor (beta chain) was found in a study of post-analysis software for immune sequencing data (dated by TCRdb to 2015 to 2017). Regarding the study in general: Relapsing-remitting, secondary progressive and progressive-relapsing multiple sclerosis were recorded as disease courses, and subtype annotation was lacking for some patients. A subset of samples was prepared in parallel using single-end sample barcoding, then pooled and co-amplified after Illumina adapter ligation. Patient repertoires were compared against roughly 12 previously published healthy control repertoires from donors aged roughly 6 to 28 years. The study at large found these results: Significantly higher frequencies in patients than in controls were found for about five TRBV segments, including TRBV5-6, TRBV5-1 and TRBV20-1. When samples were clustered directly using the F measure, samples prepared in the same batch co-clustered strongly, which prompted a batch-effect correction. The control group was slightly older than the multiple sclerosis patient group. Normalized Chao1 diversity was significantly lower in multiple sclerosis patients than controls, suggesting substantial peripheral T-cell clonal expansion.

The method behind the library was PCR. The listed sequencing device is Illumina HiSeq 2500. To reduce PCR and sequencing biases, unique molecular identifiers were incorporated into the TCR beta cDNA libraries. Roughly 0.5 million cDNA molecules were obtained per 1 to 10 million input T cells, so each molecule approximated one T cell. The patient libraries were prepared and sequenced with the same protocol used for the earlier healthy control dataset. Samples belonging to the same batch were prepared together, multiplexed and sequenced on a shared HiSeq lane. In the original analysis: Raw barcoded reads were processed with MIGEC, and single-read molecular identifier groups were discarded before consensus assembly and CDR3 extraction. Clonotype tables were post-analysed with VDJtools, normalizing diversity by down-sampling all datasets to the smallest sample size. To correct batch-related cross-sample contamination, repertoire overlap clustering matched CDR3 amino acid sequences but not nucleotide sequences. The public reads were quality trimmed at Q25 with fastp and then assembled into clones with MiXCR by TCRdb, keeping productive beta chains. For every CDR3 protein sequence, its rows merge into one entry that carries the most common genes and DNA. The V and J calls reflect TCRdb's pipeline rather than the authors' work. Within this sample are about 500,000 distinct CDR3 sequences, with 40% to 55% of them counted one time only. The ten largest make up 9.5% to 13% of the sample.

Concerning this clonotype itself: There is no known antigen for this receptor. No much larger clone exists at a distance of one base, and base qualities are not known.

TCR beta repertoires were profiled from peripheral blood of more than ten young patients with multiple sclerosis to demonstrate the VDJtools post-analysis software. The multiple sclerosis patients were children and adolescents ranging in age from roughly 6 to 15 years. Taken from cysteine to phenylalanine, the CDR3 has 14 residues. Only the CDR3 portion is preserved as DNA: 42 bases, with reading frame beginning at the first base. A distance of 11 bases separates the germline ends of V and J, which lose 0 bases and 10 bases respectively. According to the germline V gene, CDR1 reads SGHRS and CDR2 reads YFSETQ.

The specimen was blood. This TCR was sampled from a girl under 18 with multiple sclerosis. The chain uses TRBV5-1 and TRBJ1-6, with no confident D gene call. The bases read TGCGCCAGCAGCTTGGGGGATGAAGGGTCACCCCTCCACTTT. It encodes CASSLGDEGSPLHF.